One sample yielded the 30 T cell receptor beta chains listed below, sequenced in a study of blood T cell repertoires in COVID-19. TCRdb keeps only in-frame clones here, not all; method: immunoSEQ multiplex PCR. The table has roughly 100,000 clones, roughly 89% seen once; the top ten hold roughly 4.6%. Material: peripheral blood. These receptors originate from a human donor in a cohort sampled during active COVID-19.

This clone has only one observation. The rearrangement uses TRBV7-2 and TRBJ2-2; maybe TRBD2 (5 bases). Germline V gene sequence: CDR1 SGHTA, CDR2 FQGNSA. Between the trimmed V and J ends, which lost 4 bases and 6 bases, there was a span of 15 bases. CDR3 size: 15 residues. The CDR3 nucleotides are TGTGCCAGCAGCTCACAAGGGTCTAGCCCCGGGGAGCTGTTTTTT. It specifies CASSSQGSSPGELFF. Drawing the rest from reference TRBV7-2 and TRBJ2-2, the complete variable domain is GAGVSQSPSNKVTEKGKDVELRCDPISGHTALYWYRQSLGQGLEFLIYFQGNSAPDKSGLPSDRFSAERTGGSVSTLTIQRTQQEDSAVYLCASSSQGSSPGELFFGEGSRLTVL.

In this sample, this clone turned up a few times. V gene TRBV6-4 combines with J gene TRBJ2-1; 9 bases fit TRBD2. Looked up from germline, CDR1 is MRHNA and CDR2 is SNTAGT. Losses at the gene ends were 4 bases for V and 5 bases for J; bases not matched to a gene: 6. The CDR3 sequence is 15 residues long. This CDR3 reads CASSAASGVNNEQFF. The CDR3 DNA sequence: TGTGCCAGCAGTGCTGCTAGCGGGGTAAACAATGAGCAGTTCTTC.

This clone was counted once. The chain couples TRBV19 to TRBJ1-2; D perhaps matches TRBD1 (5 bases). V lost 3 bases, J lost 8 bases, and 25 bases lay in between. CDR3 length: 17 residues. Germline V lookup: CDR1 LNHDA, CDR2 SQIVND (reference sequence). CDR3 nucleotide sequence: TGTGCCAGTAGTATTGGGATTCCGGACATCGGATTTCGAGGCTACACCTTC. This gives the protein CASSIGIPDIGFRGYTF.

CDR3 in amino acids: CASGHASTGYNEQFF. The CDR3 region has the DNA TGTGCCAGCGGCCACGCCTCGACAGGTTACAATGAGCAGTTCTTC. The chain carries TRBV28 and TRBJ2-1; D might be TRBD1 (6 bases). The CDR3 loop spans 15 amino acids. The germline CDR1 and CDR2 sequences are MDHEN and SYDVKM. With 8 bases removed from V and 4 bases from J, the gap between germline ends came to 18 bases. Full variable domain (outside the CDR3, taken from reference TRBV28 and TRBJ2-1): DVKVTQSSRYLVKRTGEKVFLECVQDMDHENMFWYRQDPGLGLRLIYFSYDVKMKEKGDIPEGYSVSREKKERFSLILESASTNQTSMYLCASGHASTGYNEQFFGPGTRLTVL.

The V gene is TRBV2, the J gene TRBJ2-3, with a tentative D call TRBD2 (6 bases). Germline CDR1 and CDR2: SNHLY and FYNNEI. V was trimmed by 7 bases and J by 0 bases, leaving 17 bases between them. This CDR3 contains 16 residues. Here the CDR3 reads CASTSRPGLSTDTQYF. The CDR3 region has the DNA TGTGCCAGCACCTCAAGGCCGGGACTCAGCACAGATACGCAGTATTTT.

The genes are TRBV28 and TRBJ1-1; 9 positions agree with TRBD1. V shed 6 bases and J 5 bases; nucleotides not matched to a gene: 10. Germline V gene sequence: CDR1 MDHEN, CDR2 SYDVKM. The CDR3 has 15 residues. The CDR3 loop reads CASSWPGQGRTEAFF. CDR3 DNA sequence: TGTGCCAGCAGCTGGCCGGGACAGGGTAGGACTGAAGCTTTCTTT.

CDR3 sequence (DNA): TGCGCCAGCAGCCAATTAGCGGGAGCTATTGGTTACGAGCAGTACTTC. Its translation is CASSQLAGAIGYEQYF. J is TRBJ2-7 and V is TRBV4-1; 9 bases map to TRBD2. The trim removed 2 bases at V and 4 bases at J, leaving 9 bases unmatched. The CDR3 totals 16 residues. CDR1 and CDR2 (germline): MGHRA, YSYEKL.

This clone was seen a single time. The chain has TRBV18 and TRBJ1-2; D not certain. V was cut by 3 bases and J by 0 bases, with 14 bases left in between. Germline CDR1 KGHSH, CDR2 LQKENI. The CDR3 consists of 16 residues. CDR3 amino acids: CASSPIQAPANYGYTF. The CDR3 region has the DNA TGTGCCAGCTCACCTATTCAAGCGCCCGCTAACTATGGCTACACCTTC.

V is TRBV7-9 and J is TRBJ2-1; 10 nucleotides line up with TRBD2. Per germline, CDR1 SEHNR and CDR2 FQNEAQ (reference sequence). CDR3 length: 15 residues. Trimming removed 5 bases from V and 6 bases from J; junction bases left unmatched: 7. The CDR3 loop is CASSRGLADSNEQFF. For the CDR3, the DNA is TGTGCCAGCAGCCGAGGACTAGCGGATAGCAATGAGCAGTTCTTC.

This chain joins TRBV7-3 and TRBJ2-3; TRBD2 aligns across 9 bases. CDR1 is SGHTA and CDR2 is FQGTGA in the germline V gene. V lost 5 bases and J lost 2; bases outside the gene matches: 5. This CDR3 comprises 15 residues. For the CDR3, the DNA is TGTGCCAGCAGCCCTAGCGGGGTCGACACAGATACGCAGTATTTT. It specifies CASSPSGVDTDTQYF.

The chain has TRBV28 and TRBJ1-2, with no clear D. The ends were cut back, 4 bases at V and 8 bases at J, with 11 bases in the middle. The CDR3 is 12 amino acids. CDR1 is MDHEN and CDR2 is SYDVKM in the germline V gene. The CDR3 here is CASSYQLRGYTF. The CDR3 DNA follows: TGTGCCAGCAGTTACCAACTGCGGGGCTACACCTTC.

This chain uses TRBV5-1 with TRBJ1-6, with D perhaps matching TRBD1 (6 bases). Germline V gene lookup returns CDR1 SGHRS and CDR2 YFSETQ. This CDR3 is built from 16 residues. Trimming took 3 bases from V and 7 from J, leaving 17 bases between them. CDR3 protein: CASSSISGTKNSPLHF. DNA for the CDR3: TGCGCCAGCAGCTCGATTTCCGGGACAAAAAATTCACCCCTCCACTTT.

This clone was detected once. The chain recombines TRBV5-6 with TRBJ2-5; 12 nucleotides line up with TRBD1. Germline lookup yields CDR1 SGHDT and CDR2 YYEEEE. V lost 5 bases, J lost 6 bases, and 11 bases stayed unmatched. CDR3 length equals 16 residues. The CDR3 nucleotides are TGTGCCAGCAGTTTATCCGGGACAGGGGGCCGGAAGACCCAGTACTTC. Encoded protein: CASSLSGTGGRKTQYF.

The gene calls are TRBV18 and TRBJ2-1; TRBD2 agrees at 7 bases. Germline loops: CDR1 KGHSH, CDR2 LQKENI. This CDR3 comprises 16 residues. J was trimmed by 0 bases and V by 0 bases; bases with no gene match: 2. Written as DNA, the CDR3 is TGTGCCAGCTCACCACCCCTAGCGGACTCCTACAATGAGCAGTTCTTC. Its translation: CASSPPLADSYNEQFF.

The gene calls are TRBV3-1 (or the pseudogene TRBV3-2) and TRBJ1-4; D is possibly TRBD1 (6 bases). The CDR3 totals 15 residues. Germline CDR1 reads LGHDT; CDR2 reads YNNKEL (reference sequence). The V end lost 1 base, the J end lost 4 bases, and 10 bases lay between the germline ends. The CDR3 DNA reads TGTGCCAGCAGCCAAGGGGGGCAGAGTAATGAAAAACTGTTTTTT. It is translated as CASSQGGQSNEKLFF.

The chain carries TRBV3-1 (or the pseudogene TRBV3-2) and TRBJ2-3, with TRBD2 matching over 9 bases. V was clipped by 2 bases and J by 1 base; unmatched bases: 7. Germline V gene sequence: CDR1 LGHDT, CDR2 YNNKEL (reference sequence). CDR3 size: 17 residues. The CDR3 spells CASSQMPRLAGTDTQYF. CDR3 coding DNA: TGTGCCAGCAGCCAAATGCCGAGACTAGCGGGCACAGATACGCAGTATTTT.

The chain uses TRBV7-9 and TRBJ2-5, with TRBD2 matching 11 bases. This CDR3 contains 15 residues. CDR1 and CDR2 from the germline V gene are SEHNR and FQNEAQ (reference sequence). V gave up 5 bases and J gave up 1 base; unmatched junction bases: 3. The CDR3 region has the DNA TGTGCCAGCAGCCCCGGGACTAGCGGCCAAGAGACCCAGTACTTC. It encodes CASSPGTSGQETQYF.

V and J are TRBV14 and TRBJ2-2; weak D call: TRBD1 (6 bases). V lost 3 bases and J 7 bases, leaving 15 bases between the germline ends. This CDR3 region has 15 residues. CDR1 and CDR2 (germline): SGHDN, FVKESK. The CDR3 DNA follows: TGTGCCAGCAGCCAGTACGGACAGACGGGCGGGGAGCTGTTTTTT. Residues: CASSQYGQTGGELFF.

This sequence joins TRBV6-2 or TRBV6-3 and TRBJ1-5; perhaps TRBD1 as D (6 bases). The germline V gene has CDR1 MNHEY and CDR2 SVGEGT. Trimming took off 6 bases at V and 5 bases at J, with 14 bases between the two ends. The CDR3 length is 14 residues. The CDR3: CASSGYREHQPQHF. CDR3 nucleotides: TGTGCCAGCAGCGGGTACAGGGAGCATCAGCCCCAGCATTTT.

The chain uses TRBV19 and TRBJ1-3; D is undetermined. CDR1 is LNHDA, CDR2 SQIVND, per germline (reference sequence). The V gene lost 6 bases and the J gene lost 4 bases, with 13 bases spanning the gap. CDR3 length: 14 amino acids. CDR3 amino acids: CASRGSGRGNTIYF. The CDR3 DNA follows: TGTGCCAGTAGAGGTTCAGGAAGAGGAAACACCATATATTTT.

This rearrangement joins TRBV5-4 to TRBJ2-5; D might be TRBD1 (6 bases). This CDR3 has 15 amino acids. Trimming took 4 bases from V and 2 from J, leaving 15 bases between them. The germline CDR1 and CDR2 sequences are SGHNT and YYREEE (reference sequence). CDR3 DNA: TGTGCCAGCAGCAGGGCCGGGACACTGCAAGAGACCCAGTACTTC. It codes for CASSRAGTLQETQYF. Together with reference TRBV5-4 and TRBJ2-5, the CDR3 gives the full variable domain: ETGVTQSPTHLIKTRGQQVTLRCSSQSGHNTVSWYQQALGQGPQFIFQYYREEENGRGNFPPRFSGLQFPNYSSELNVNALELDDSALYLCASSRAGTLQETQYFGPGTRLLVL.

The chain joins TRBV6-6 to TRBJ2-6, with D perhaps matching TRBD1 (6 bases). Trimming cost V 10 bases and J 8 bases, with 18 bases left between them. Germline-derived CDR1 and CDR2 are MNHNY and SVGAGI (reference sequence). This CDR3 is 14 amino acids long. This chain's CDR3 is CATRGTMGPNVLTF. The CDR3 DNA is TGTGCCACGCGAGGGACAATGGGGCCCAACGTCCTGACTTTC.

The chain couples TRBV11-3 to TRBJ2-7; possible D gene TRBD1, 6 bases. Germline V gene lookup returns CDR1 SGHNT and CDR2 YENEEA. V was trimmed by 7 bases and J by 3 bases, leaving 16 bases between them. The CDR3 totals 14 residues. The CDR3 here is CASNRRTADYEQYF. In nucleotides, the CDR3 is TGTGCCAGCAACCGCCGGACAGCCGACTACGAGCAGTACTTC.

The CDR3 loop reads CASSLPGDSYEQYF. The DNA of the CDR3 is TGTGCCAGCAGCTTACCAGGGGATAGCTACGAGCAGTACTTC. The gene calls are TRBV11-2 and TRBJ2-7; weak D call: TRBD1 (6 bases). CDR1 is SGHAT, CDR2 FQNNGV, per germline. V was clipped by 2 bases and J by 3 bases, with 11 bases between them. This CDR3 spans 14 amino acids.

The chain is built from TRBV2 and TRBJ2-7, with 7 bases matching TRBD1. J lost 4 bases, V lost 4 bases, and 19 bases had no gene match. CDR3 length equals 18 residues. CDR1 and CDR2 (germline): SNHLY, FYNNEI. The CDR3 loop reads CASSGGSGQLNGGYEQYF. CDR3 sequence (DNA): TGTGCCAGCAGTGGGGGATCGGGACAGCTAAACGGAGGATACGAGCAGTACTTC.

J is TRBJ1-2 and V is TRBV6-1; 12 positions match TRBD1. There are 16 residues in the CDR3. V shed 4 bases and J 2 bases; nucleotides not matched to a gene: 5. CDR1 and CDR2 (germline): MNHNS, SASEGT. The CDR3 sequence: CASSGGQGAKNYGYTF. The CDR3 nucleotides are TGTGCCAGCAGTGGGGGACAGGGGGCAAAAAACTATGGCTACACCTTC.

This clone was recorded only once. The chain employs TRBV7-9 and TRBJ2-1, with 13 bases lining up with TRBD2. There are 19 residues in the CDR3. Germline CDR1 reads SEHNR; CDR2 reads FQNEAQ (reference sequence). V dropped 5 bases and J dropped 0; count of bases not matched to a gene: 10. CDR3: CASSPRLAGGLSSYNEQFF. Written as DNA, the CDR3 is TGTGCCAGCAGCCCCCGACTAGCGGGGGGCCTTAGCTCCTACAATGAGCAGTTCTTC.

CDR3 nucleotides: TGTGCCAGCCGAAAACAGGGGGGATCCACAGATACGCAGTATTTT. This sequence encodes CASRKQGGSTDTQYF. This sequence joins TRBV6-4 and TRBJ2-3, with 8 bases aligning to TRBD1. The CDR3 sequence is 15 residues long. V shed 8 bases and J 2 bases; nucleotides not matched to a gene: 9. CDR1 MRHNA and CDR2 SNTAGT come from the germline V gene.

This chain connects TRBV6-5 to TRBJ1-4; TRBD1 matches 9 bases. Germline CDR1 MNHEY, CDR2 SVGAGI. With V trimmed by 6 bases and J by 8 bases, 7 bases remained unmatched. This CDR3 is built from 14 residues. The CDR3 nucleotides read TGTGCCAGCAGCACACAGGGGGCGAGGGAAAAACTGTTTTTT. As protein: CASSTQGAREKLFF.

V is TRBV20-1 and J is TRBJ1-4; unclear D gene. Trimming shortened V by 6 bases and J by 8 bases, and 16 bases separated the two germline ends. CDR1 is DFQATT and CDR2 is SNEGSKA in the germline V gene (reference sequence). The CDR3 contains 13 residues. The chain's CDR3 is CSASLESSEKLFF. The CDR3, as DNA: TGCAGTGCCAGTCTCGAGAGCTCGGAAAAACTGTTTTTT.